Listed below are T cell receptor beta chains from one sample, sequenced in a study of T cell responses to AZD1222 COVID-19 vaccine. TCRdb's table, derived via immunoSEQ multiplex PCR, lists solely in-frame clones and lacks some. Among fewer than 200,000 clones, 80% to 95% were seen once, and the ten largest hold 1.7%. The material was peripheral blood, obtained 28 days after the second AZD1222 dose. The source of these receptors is an adult who received the AZD1222 COVID-19 vaccine. Each CDR3 is given without its conserved first and last residue. Fields, in order: D gene, J gene, V gene, CDR3 protein. The D gene is left open where the match is weak.

>.|TRBJ1-1|TRBV30
AWKRLTGRGEAF
>TRBD1|TRBJ1-1|TRBV29-1
SVCDRGRGTEAF
>TRBD1|TRBJ1-3|TRBV6-2/TRBV6-3
ASSYQTDRPGNTIY
>TRBD2|TRBJ2-1|TRBV18
ASSLRTSGGKEQF
>.|TRBJ2-2|TRBV7-6
ASSFPGTMAGELF
>.|TRBJ2-7|TRBV5-8
ASRNPGEYEQY
>.|TRBJ1-1|TRBV11-2
ASSLAAEAF
>TRBD1|TRBJ2-1|TRBV19
ASSIRTGLYNEQF
>TRBD2|TRBJ2-5|TRBV3-1/TRBV3-2
ASSQGAGGETQY
>.|TRBJ1-2|TRBV19
ASRPGPTNYGYT
>.|TRBJ1-1|TRBV6-5
ASSYLYSQNTEAF
>.|TRBJ2-2|TRBV5-1
ASCPGDTGELF
>.|TRBJ1-6|TRBV11-2
ASSSARGSPLH
>.|TRBJ1-6|TRBV7-3
ASSPGSSYNSPLH
>.|TRBJ1-1|TRBV29-1
SVEGNTEAF
>.|TRBJ1-5|TRBV29-1
SVMMSPEQPQH
>.|TRBJ1-6|TRBV3-1/TRBV3-2
ASSQVKGNSPLH
>.|TRBJ2-6|TRBV4-1
ASSQSGANVLT
>.|TRBJ2-1|TRBV7-2
ASSLAFRQARNEQF
>TRBD1|TRBJ2-2|TRBV9
ASSLQGTGELF
>.|TRBJ1-6|TRBV5-4
ASSSGTRENSPLH
>.|TRBJ2-7|TRBV29-1
SVESFSGTYEQY
>.|TRBJ2-1|TRBV9
ASSVGRGSYNEQF
>.|TRBJ1-1|TRBV13
ASSLDPQGKAF
>TRBD1|TRBJ2-7|TRBV18
ASSLGQGRFYEQY
>.|TRBJ1-2|TRBV11-2
ASSLEGNYGYT
>.|TRBJ1-3|TRBV13
ASSPAGTAYSGNTIY
>.|TRBJ2-3|TRBV7-2
ASSFRRGHTDTQY
>TRBD1|TRBJ1-2|TRBV11-2
ASSPNRDRGYT
>.|TRBJ1-5|TRBV19
ASRTDGGFSNQPQH
>TRBD2|TRBJ2-1|TRBV4-2
ASSQGTSGSYNEQF
>TRBD1|TRBJ1-2|TRBV12-3/TRBV12-4
ASSPGQGGGYT
>.|TRBJ1-1|TRBV27
ASTPRGLLNTEAF
>.|TRBJ1-6|TRBV29-1
SVSFGQGNSPLH
>TRBD2|TRBJ2-3|TRBV18
ASSSLAGGPLDTQY
>.|TRBJ2-4|TRBV14
ASSLEGFGENIQY
>.|TRBJ2-3|TRBV30
AWWGARGQY
>.|TRBJ2-3|TRBV12-3/TRBV12-4
ASSLGDTQY